Described below is a single T cell receptor beta chain sequence and its context. This clone was seen only once. Its antigen target is currently unknown. Base qualities are not at hand, and no much larger clone is one base apart. This specimen belongs to a study of blood T cell repertoires in COVID-19 (dated by TCRdb to about 2020). The study in broad terms: Samples covering the acute and convalescent phases of COVID-19 were provided by collaborators in the United States, Italy and Spain. The material from the prospective study consisted of cDNA or gDNA derived from T cells, B-cell-depleted T cells, or PBMCs. Deeply sampled blood TCRbeta repertoires from subjects exposed to, actively infected with, or recovered from COVID-19 were included in the dataset. The repertoires were made available in a free public database intended to serve as a resource for research on the immune response to SARS-CoV-2. The samples were drawn from two sources: the first 160 participants of the ongoing ImmuneRACE study, and 1,200 or so subjects contributed by 6 global collaborators. Sample metadata almost always included a de-identified subject ID, COVID-19 status, age in years and sex. Where HLA class I and class II types were available, the types were taken from metadata supplied by the sample provider, not from assay-based typing. The research as a whole found: The quantity of clinical and demographic metadata differed by source and by participant and was supplied without curation.

The immunoSEQ Assay, a bias-controlled multiplex PCR, was used to amplify TCRbeta CDR3 regions from genomic DNA. Regarding the original processing steps: The number of nucleated cells in each sample was estimated from the amplification of reference gene primers within the assay. Sequence reads were collapsed and filtered to measure the absolute abundance of every unique TCRbeta CDR3 rearrangement. For each sample, productive Simpson clonality was calculated as the square root of Simpson's diversity index over productive rearrangements. TCRdb carries this immuneACCESS record with in-frame sequences only. Its versions omit some clonotypes, under half of them owing to an unresolved V gene in the studies checked, with the rest unexplained. The V and J calls and clone size are taken from that table; D and trimming were inferred from the DNA. In all, the sample holds 180,000 or so clones, and roughly 88% of those were seen once. The ten top clones hold roughly 9.8% of the sample.

Whole blood was collected in K2EDTA tubes by collaborating institutions according to the institutions' own protocols. For TCRbeta analysis, collaborators shipped samples as frozen whole blood, isolated PBMCs, or DNA extracted from either of those sample types. The cysteine opens and the phenylalanine closes a CDR3 of 17 amino acids. The retained sequence is limited to the CDR3, 51 bases, with the frame set at the first base. V and J are truncated by 1 base and 1 base respectively, leaving an intervening sequence of 14 bases. Per the germline V gene (reference sequence), LNHNV is the CDR1 and YYDKDF is the CDR2.

The receptor chain draws on TRBV15 and TRBJ2-1; matching of 6 bases hints at TRBD1 as the D gene. Input material: peripheral blood. This clonotype was obtained from an elderly woman with acute or convalescent COVID-19. The DNA reads TGTGCCACCAGCAGAGGACGGACAGTCGCTTCCTACAATGAGCAGTTCTTC. Its protein product is CATSRGRTVASYNEQFF. The CDR3 plus the reference TRBV15 and TRBJ2-1 genes for the other parts give the full variable domain: DAMVIQNPRYQVTQFGKPVTLSCSQTLNHNVMYWYQQKSSQAPKLLFHYYDKDFNNEADTPDNFQSRRPNTSFCFLDIRSPGLGDTAMYLCATSRGRTVASYNEQFFGPGTRLTVL.